This passage covers 28 T cell receptor beta chains from one sample sequenced in a study of vaccination and CD4 T cells after COVID-19. From the PCR reads, TCRdb called clonotypes with MiXCR, one entry per CDR3 protein. This table has 15,000 to 20,000 distinct CDR3 sequences, 60% appearing once. The material sequenced was CD4+ T cells from blood, taken after SARS-CoV-2 vaccination. Source of these receptors: a human donor who had recovered from COVID-19.

As DNA, the CDR3 is TGTGCCAGCAGTTTATCGGCAGGGGTATCGAGTTCACCCCTCCACTTT. Translated, it gives CASSLSAGVSSSPLHF. The J gene is TRBJ1-6, the V gene TRBV28; TRBD1 might be the D (6 bases). Germline CDR1 and CDR2: MDHEN and SYDVKM. CDR3 length: 16 amino acids. Trimming shortened V by 1 base and J by 9 bases, and 16 bases separated the two germline ends.

This clonotype occurred a few times. The rearrangement joins TRBV6-2 or TRBV6-3 to TRBJ2-3, with 13 nucleotides matching TRBD2. CDR1 is MNHEY and CDR2 is SVGEGT in the germline V gene. The CDR3 runs to 15 residues. The V gene end was trimmed by 6 bases and the J gene end by 2 bases; junction bases not matched to a gene: 2. The CDR3 protein is CASRLAGGHTDTQYF. The CDR3 DNA follows: TGTGCCAGCAGACTAGCGGGAGGGCACACAGATACGCAGTATTTT.

V usage is TRBV28 and J usage is TRBJ1-2, with D possibly matching TRBD1 (5 bases). The V end lost 2 bases, the J end lost 7 bases, and 5 bases lay between the germline ends. This CDR3 spans 11 amino acids. Germline assignment: CDR1 MDHEN and CDR2 SYDVKM. In DNA form, the CDR3 reads TGTGCCAGCAGTTTAAGGGGTGGCTACACCTTC. This codes for CASSLRGGYTF.

This chain joins TRBV27 and TRBJ1-1; the D gene is possibly TRBD1 (5 bases). CDR1 MNHEY and CDR2 SMNVEV come from the germline V gene (reference sequence). The CDR3 has 18 amino acids. The germline V and J ends were trimmed by 4 bases and 0 bases, with 21 bases remaining between them. CDR3 nucleotides: TGTGCCAGCAGTTCTACCCGGACACCATTAACGTTGAACACTGAAGCTTTCTTT. Its translation: CASSSTRTPLTLNTEAFF.

The chain combines TRBV6-1 with TRBJ2-3; possibly TRBD1 for D (5 bases). Per germline, CDR1 MNHNS and CDR2 SASEGT. The length of the CDR3 is 14 residues. The V gene lost 7 bases and the J gene lost 1 base, with 12 bases spanning the gap. CDR3: CASTVGRGTDTQYF. The CDR3 region has the DNA TGTGCCAGCACCGTGGGCAGGGGCACAGATACGCAGTATTTT.

The CDR3 sequence: CSARDPTTLEQYF. The CDR3 nucleotides read TGCAGTGCTAGAGACCCGACGACCCTCGAGCAGTACTTC. V usage is TRBV20-1 and J usage is TRBJ2-7; no definite D call. V was shortened by 0 bases and J by 6 bases, with 12 bases between the two germline ends. CDR1 and CDR2 (germline): DFQATT, SNEGSKA (reference sequence). The CDR3 runs to 13 residues.

This clonotype was recorded a few times. The J gene is TRBJ2-7, the V gene TRBV18; D is uncertain. The CDR3 contains 13 residues. CDR1 and CDR2 (germline): KGHSH, LQKENI. V lost 3 bases, J lost 6 bases, and 12 bases lay in between. The CDR3 reads CASSPPSAREQYF. The CDR3 bases are TGTGCCAGCTCACCCCCGTCAGCTCGCGAGCAGTACTTC.

The V call is TRBV19, the J call TRBJ2-7; either TRBD1 or TRBD2 may fit D (6 bases each). V was clipped by 4 bases and J by 6 bases, with 19 bases between them. Per the germline V gene, CDR1 is LNHDA and CDR2 is SQIVND (reference sequence). CDR3 length: 15 residues. CDR3 in amino acids: CASSTRGGRTFEQYF. The CDR3 DNA reads as TGTGCCAGTAGTACCCGAGGGGGGAGAACCTTCGAGCAGTACTTC.

J is TRBJ2-5 and V is TRBV2, with 7 bases fitting TRBD2. The CDR3 is 15 amino acids. V lost 7 bases to trimming and J lost 7 bases; unmatched junction nucleotides: 15. From germline, CDR1 is SNHLY and CDR2 FYNNEI. The CDR3 DNA reads TGTGCCAGCAATTCCCAGGGCTCGGGGGGAGGGACCCAGTACTTC. Protein sequence: CASNSQGSGGGTQYF.

The chain uses TRBV5-4 and TRBJ2-7; either TRBD1 or TRBD2 may fit D (5 bases each). Germline V gene data show CDR1 as SGHNT and CDR2 as YYREEE (reference sequence). V was cut by 2 bases and J by 4 bases, with 16 bases left in between. CDR3 size: 15 residues. In DNA, the CDR3 is TGTGCCAGCAGCTTAGGGACCCCCTTAACTTACGAGCAGTACTTC. It encodes CASSLGTPLTYEQYF.

This clonotype turned up a few times. V and J are TRBV2 and TRBJ2-5; tentatively, D is TRBD1 (6 bases). V was pared by 5 bases and J by 4 bases, with 11 bases between. The CDR3 runs to 13 residues. CDR1 SNHLY and CDR2 FYNNEI come from the germline V gene. As DNA, the CDR3 is TGTGCCAGCAGTACGGACAGCAGAGAGACCCAGTACTTC. Translating gives CASSTDSRETQYF. Together with reference TRBV2 and TRBJ2-5, the CDR3 gives the full variable domain: EPEVTQTPSHQVTQMGQEVILRCVPISNHLYFYWYRQILGQKVEFLVSFYNNEISEKSEIFDDQFSVERPDGSNFTLKIRSTKLEDSAMYFCASSTDSRETQYFGPGTRLLVL.

The chain combines TRBV6-4 with TRBJ2-3; D is possibly TRBD2 (6 bases). This CDR3 comprises 13 residues. The ends were cut back, 3 bases at V and 3 bases at J, with 7 bases in the middle. CDR1 is MRHNA, CDR2 SNTAGT, per germline. CDR3 loop: CASSEEGTDTQYF. The CDR3 nucleotides read TGTGCCAGCAGTGAGGAGGGAACAGATACGCAGTATTTT.

V usage is TRBV28 and J usage is TRBJ2-3, with D possibly matching TRBD2 (6 bases). This CDR3 is 18 amino acids long. Germline V gene sequence: CDR1 MDHEN, CDR2 SYDVKM. V lost 6 bases and J lost 0, with 22 bases in between. This CDR3 is CASSLWGVAVTSTDTQYF. The CDR3 bases are TGTGCCAGCAGCCTTTGGGGCGTAGCGGTAACTAGCACAGATACGCAGTATTTT.

In nucleotides, the CDR3 is TGCAGTGCTAGATGGTTTCGGGTCATCGGACGGGGTCAATCCGCGAACACCGGGGAGCTGTTTTTT. Translation gives CSARWFRVIGRGQSANTGELFF. This sequence joins TRBV20-1 and TRBJ2-2; possible D gene TRBD2, 5 bases. Trimming took 2 bases from V and 0 from J, leaving 31 bases between them. The CDR3 loop spans 22 amino acids. The germline V gene encodes CDR1 DFQATT and CDR2 SNEGSKA (reference sequence).

Only a few counts were recorded for this clonotype. The CDR3 loop is CATSRDPGGLDEKLFF. The CDR3 region has the DNA TGTGCCACCAGCAGAGATCCGGGTGGCCTGGATGAAAAACTGTTTTTT. This sequence joins TRBV15 and TRBJ1-4; no clear D gene. Per germline, CDR1 LNHNV and CDR2 YYDKDF (reference sequence). V shed 0 bases and J shed 6 bases, with 14 bases lying between them. The CDR3 consists of 16 residues. The full variable domain, in which reference TRBV15 and TRBJ1-4 provide the parts outside the CDR3, is DAMVIQNPRYQVTQFGKPVTLSCSQTLNHNVMYWYQQKSSQAPKLLFHYYDKDFNNEADTPDNFQSRRPNTSFCFLDIRSPGLGDTAMYLCATSRDPGGLDEKLFFGSGTQLSVL.

The chain uses TRBV2 and TRBJ1-6, with unresolved D. Germline CDR1 reads SNHLY; CDR2 reads FYNNEI. The CDR3 runs to 14 residues. The germline V and J ends were trimmed by 4 bases and 7 bases, with 11 bases remaining between them. The CDR3: CASSGRQANSPLHF. The CDR3 bases are TGTGCCAGCAGTGGCAGGCAAGCAAATTCACCCCTCCACTTT.

This clonotype was observed a handful of times. The chain is built from TRBV6-1 and TRBJ2-7; 7 nucleotides match TRBD1. The V and J ends lost 6 bases and 1 base, in that order; junction bases with no gene match: 3. The CDR3 contains 13 residues. Germline lookup yields CDR1 MNHNS and CDR2 SASEGT. CDR3 sequence (DNA): TGTGCCAGCAGAGTGACAGGGTCCTACGAGCAGTACTTC. As protein: CASRVTGSYEQYF.

The chain employs TRBV20-1 and TRBJ2-1; 13 nucleotides line up with TRBD2. Germline V gene lookup returns CDR1 DFQATT and CDR2 SNEGSKA (reference sequence). CDR3 length: 16 residues. The V segment lost 0 bases and the J segment 4 bases; nucleotides outside the gene matches: 3. CDR3 sequence: CSARDSLAGGYNEQFF. The CDR3 region has the DNA TGCAGTGCTAGAGACTCACTAGCGGGAGGGTACAATGAGCAGTTCTTC.

The J gene is TRBJ1-5, the V gene TRBV6-1; D is possibly TRBD1 (6 bases). Trimming cost V 6 bases and J 10 bases, with 16 bases left between them. Looked up from germline, CDR1 is MNHNS and CDR2 is SASEGT. The CDR3 sequence is 13 residues long. The CDR3 region has the DNA TGTGCCAGCAGCGGACAGCTTGGGGTACCCCAGCATTTT. Its translation: CASSGQLGVPQHF.

The V call is TRBV6-1, the J call TRBJ2-1; 12 nucleotides match TRBD2. J was trimmed by 4 bases and V by 8 bases; bases with no gene match: 3. Germline V lookup: CDR1 MNHNS, CDR2 SASEGT. The CDR3 has 14 amino acids. CDR3 nucleotide sequence: TGTGCCAGCCGCGGACTAGCGGGATACAATGAGCAGTTCTTC. As protein: CASRGLAGYNEQFF.

This clonotype was seen once. V usage is TRBV7-2 and J usage is TRBJ2-1; D gene unclear. The CDR3 is 12 residues long. The germline V gene has CDR1 SGHTA and CDR2 FQGNSA. V was shortened by 5 bases and J by 7 bases, with 9 bases between the two germline ends. In nucleotides, the CDR3 is TGTGCCAGCAGCCCAGACTTAAATGAGCAGTTCTTC. This gives the protein CASSPDLNEQFF.

The chain has TRBV7-9 and TRBJ2-3; tentatively, D is TRBD2 (7 bases). Deletions cut 4 bases from V and 0 bases from J, with 20 bases between. The CDR3 covers 18 residues. Germline assignment: CDR1 SEHNR and CDR2 FQNEAQ (reference sequence). CDR3 residues: CASSYTDWGGQSTDTQYF. The CDR3 DNA sequence: TGTGCCAGCAGCTATACTGATTGGGGGGGGCAAAGCACAGATACGCAGTATTTT.

The chain uses TRBV4-2 and TRBJ2-5; 8 bases are a match to TRBD1. The V gene end was trimmed by 1 base and the J gene end by 2 bases; junction bases not matched to a gene: 3. Germline values: CDR1 LGHNA, CDR2 YNFKEQ. The CDR3 is made up of 15 amino acids. The CDR3 protein is CASSQGQGWQETQYF. CDR3 bases: TGTGCCAGCAGCCAAGGACAGGGGTGGCAAGAGACCCAGTACTTC.

In this sample, this clonotype turned up once. The chain combines TRBV19 with TRBJ2-5, with 8 bases lining up with TRBD2. Germline V gene sequence: CDR1 LNHDA, CDR2 SQIVND (reference sequence). Trimming at V came to 6 bases and at J to 4 bases, leaving 10 bases not matched to a gene. CDR3 size: 15 residues. CDR3 DNA: TGTGCCAGTAGGGGACTACGGGAGGGCTCAGAGACCCAGTACTTC. Translation: CASRGLREGSETQYF.

The V and J genes are TRBV15 and TRBJ1-4; D is ambiguous. This CDR3 has 15 amino acids. Germline V lookup: CDR1 LNHNV, CDR2 YYDKDF (reference sequence). Trimming stripped 0 bases from V and 10 bases from J, with 15 bases between. The CDR3 loop is CATSRDSGSSVKLFF. The CDR3 coding sequence is TGTGCCACCAGCAGAGATTCGGGCAGTTCGGTAAAACTGTTTTTT. The entire variable domain, with the rest obtained from reference TRBV15 and TRBJ1-4, is as follows: DAMVIQNPRYQVTQFGKPVTLSCSQTLNHNVMYWYQQKSSQAPKLLFHYYDKDFNNEADTPDNFQSRRPNTSFCFLDIRSPGLGDTAMYLCATSRDSGSSVKLFFGSGTQLSVL.

V gene TRBV27 combines with J gene TRBJ2-3, with 7 bases matching TRBD2. Germline loops: CDR1 MNHEY, CDR2 SMNVEV (reference sequence). The CDR3 runs 16 residues. The junction had 14 bases not matched to a gene; V was cut back by 5 bases and J by 6 bases. Here the CDR3 reads CASSPGAGLISDTQYF. The CDR3 DNA sequence: TGTGCCAGCAGTCCAGGAGCGGGATTAATCTCGGATACGCAGTATTTT.

The J gene is TRBJ1-1, the V gene TRBV19, with 11 bases matching TRBD1. Germline trimming cut 3 bases from V and 6 bases from J; bases unmatched to any gene: 6. This CDR3 is built from 15 residues. Germline loops: CDR1 LNHDA, CDR2 SQIVND (reference sequence). In DNA form, the CDR3 reads TGTGCCAGTAGTATCCTCCCGGGACAGGGGGCTGAAGCTTTCTTT. Translated, it gives CASSILPGQGAEAFF. Combining the CDR3 with reference TRBV19 and TRBJ1-1 gives the whole variable domain DGGITQSPKYLFRKEGQNVTLSCEQNLNHDAMYWYRQDPGQGLRLIYYSQIVNDFQKGDIAEGYSVSREKKESFPLTVTSAQKNPTAFYLCASSILPGQGAEAFFGQGTRLTVV.

This clonotype was detected a few times. The J gene is TRBJ1-1, the V gene TRBV20-1, with 8 bases matching TRBD1. With 8 bases clipped from V and 2 bases from J, the junction kept 7 bases outside the gene matches. Germline CDR1 is DFQATT and CDR2 is SNEGSKA (reference sequence). The CDR3 loop spans 13 amino acids. The CDR3: CSPGQGSNTEAFF. The CDR3 DNA reads as TGCAGTCCCGGACAGGGCAGCAACACTGAAGCTTTCTTT.